This is a list of T cell receptor beta chains from one sample in a study of shared clonotypes between healthy human individuals. Here immunoSEQ multiplex PCR was the method, and the copy in TCRdb shows in-frame clones only, minus some. This sample has over 1.4 million clones, with more than 95% found just once. The sample was naive CD4+ T cells sorted from blood. The source of these receptors is a man aged 25-45 years in good health. The CDR3 runs from the conserved cysteine through the conserved F or W. A D gene is named only where the DNA matches it firmly. The listing skips clone size in some rows; elsewhere it reads once, few, many or a size class.

d_call j_call clone_size v_call cdr3_nt cdr3_aa
. TRBJ2-5 . TRBV4-1 TGCGCCAGCAGCCAAGATTGGGTTGGGGAGACCCAGTACTTC CASSQDWVGETQYF
. TRBJ1-1 . TRBV7-2 TGTGCCAGCAGCTTACGGGAGAACACTGAAGCTTTCTTT CASSLRENTEAFF
. TRBJ1-2 . TRBV2 TGTGCCAGCAGTAGGGACGTGAACTATGGCTACACCTTC CASSRDVNYGYTF
. TRBJ2-1 . TRBV30 TGTGCCTGGTCACCTCGCGATGAGCAGTTCTTC CAWSPRDEQFF
. TRBJ2-5 . TRBV7-3 TGTGCCAGCAGCTTGTGGGGCGAAGAGACCCAGTACTTC CASSLWGEETQYF
. TRBJ2-6 . TRBV18 TGTGCCAGCTCATCACTAGGGACTGGGGCCAACGTCCTGACTTTC CASSSLGTGANVLTF
. TRBJ1-5 . TRBV19 TGTGCCACCAATAACAGGGTTCCCAATCAGCCCCAGCATTTT CATNNRVPNQPQHF
. TRBJ1-2 . TRBV14 TGTGCCAGCAGTCTTTCTCCGGGGGCGATCTATGGCTACACCTTC CASSLSPGAIYGYTF
. TRBJ2-1 . TRBV27 TGTGCCAGCAGTTGGGGGCGCACCTACAATGAGCAGTTCTTC CASSWGRTYNEQFF
TRBD2 TRBJ2-5 . TRBV5-5 TGTGCCAGCAGCTTGAGGGTTGGACTAGCGGGCCGAGGGGAGACCCAGTACTTC CASSLRVGLAGRGETQYF
. TRBJ2-5 . TRBV18 TGTGCCAGCTCACCACGGGCCAGCAGGGGAGAGACCCAGTACTTC CASSPRASRGETQYF
TRBD1 TRBJ1-1 . TRBV14 TGTGCCAGCAGCCGTGGGACAGGGGAAACTGAAGCTTTCTTT CASSRGTGETEAFF
. TRBJ1-3 once TRBV6-5 TGTGCCAGCGGGGTCAGGGGTAGTTCTGGAAACACCATATATTTT CASGVRGSSGNTIYF
. TRBJ2-7 . TRBV28 TGTGCCAGCAGTTTGTCCGGTACAAGCTCCTACGAGCAGTACTTC CASSLSGTSSYEQYF
TRBD1 TRBJ1-3 . TRBV5-6 TGTGCCAGCAGCATGCCCAGGGGGACCTCTGGAAACACCATATATTTT CASSMPRGTSGNTIYF
TRBD2 TRBJ2-7 . TRBV6-1 TGTGCCAGCAGTGAACTTGGGGGTGCGGGAGTAACAGGCGAGCAGTACTTC CASSELGGAGVTGEQYF
. TRBJ1-2 . TRBV5-6 TGTGCCAGCAGCTTGAGCGCAGGGAGTGGCTACACCTTC CASSLSAGSGYTF
TRBD2 TRBJ2-7 . TRBV11-2 TGTGCCAGCAGCTTAACTTTAGCGGGAGGCTCCAACGAGCAGTACTTC CASSLTLAGGSNEQYF
. TRBJ1-1 . TRBV5-1 TGCGCCAGCAGCTTCGGGGCCGAGAACACTGAAGCTTTCTTT CASSFGAENTEAFF
TRBD2 TRBJ2-5 . TRBV5-5 TGTGCCAGCAGCTTGGGAGCGGGAGGGCCCGAAAAGACCCAGTACTTC CASSLGAGGPEKTQYF
. TRBJ2-7 . TRBV28 TGTGCCACCCATCGGGGAGCCTCCTACGAGCAGTACTTC CATHRGASYEQYF
. TRBJ2-2 . TRBV7-2 TGTGCCAGCAGCTTGAGGACGGGGGGGGAGCTGTTTTTT CASSLRTGGELFF
. TRBJ1-1 . TRBV7-9 TGTGCCAGCAGATCTCGGCCCGGAAGACGGACCGAGAACACTGAAGCTTTCTTT CASRSRPGRRTENTEAFF
TRBD2 TRBJ2-1 . TRBV5-4 TGTGCCAGCAGCCGTGTAGCGGGAGGGTCGTCCTACAATGAGCAGTTCTTC CASSRVAGGSSYNEQFF
. TRBJ2-7 . TRBV27 TGTGCCAGCAGTCCCTTTCAGGGGGGTTACTCCTACGAGCAGTACTTC CASSPFQGGYSYEQYF
. TRBJ2-7 once TRBV5-1 TGCGCCAGCAGCACAATCCCAGGGGTCGAGCAGTACTTC CASSTIPGVEQYF
. TRBJ1-4 . TRBV19 TGTGCCAGTAGTACCTTCGACCGGGACATCGGACTTTTACTGTTTTTT CASSTFDRDIGLLLFF
TRBD2 TRBJ2-2 once TRBV28 TGTGCCAGCACGGCCGGGACTAGCATGGCCGGGGAGCTGTTTTTT CASTAGTSMAGELFF
. TRBJ1-5 . TRBV30 TGTGCCTGGAGTGTTTGGGGGAATCAGCCCCAGCATTTT CAWSVWGNQPQHF
TRBD1 TRBJ2-7 . TRBV2 TGTGCCAGCAGTGTCGCCGGGACAGGGGGCTACGAGCAGTACTTC CASSVAGTGGYEQYF
. TRBJ2-7 . TRBV27 TGTGCCAGCAGTTCGAGGGGACACTCAAACTACGAGCAGTACTTC CASSSRGHSNYEQYF
TRBD1 TRBJ1-4 . TRBV9 TGTGCCAGCAGCCAGGGACAGGGAGGGAAACTGTTTTTT CASSQGQGGKLFF
TRBD2 TRBJ2-1 . TRBV7-9 TGTGCCAGCAGCTTAGAGTCGGTCGGGAGGGCCCGGGAGCAGTTCTTC CASSLESVGRAREQFF
TRBD2 TRBJ2-5 . TRBV5-1 TGCGCCAGCAGCTTCTGGCTAGCGGGAGAAGAGACCCAGTACTTC CASSFWLAGEETQYF
. TRBJ1-2 . TRBV7-2 TGTGCCAGCAGCTTAGCCCAGGGCGGCTACACCTTC CASSLAQGGYTF
TRBD1 TRBJ2-4 once TRBV19 TGTGCCAGTAGTTTGACAGGGTTGACCAAAAACATTCAGTACTTC CASSLTGLTKNIQYF
TRBD2 TRBJ2-7 . TRBV29-1 TGCAGCGCCATCGACCGGACTAGCGGAAGACTCTACGAGCAGTACTTC CSAIDRTSGRLYEQYF
. TRBJ2-1 . TRBV5-4 TGTGCCAGCAGCTCGTCTAGCGTCCTCGCCTACAATGAGCAGTTCTTC CASSSSSVLAYNEQFF
. TRBJ2-5 . TRBV5-1 TGCGCCAGCAGCTTGCCCCCCGCAGAGACCCAGTACTTC CASSLPPAETQYF
TRBD1 TRBJ1-1 . TRBV5-1 TGCGCCAGCAGCTTGGCCTTGGCCAGGGGGGGCGCTGAAGCTTTCTTT CASSLALARGGAEAFF
. TRBJ1-1 . TRBV27 TGTGCCAGCAGTTTCCACGGGACTCTGAACACTGAAGCTTTCTTT CASSFHGTLNTEAFF
TRBD1 TRBJ1-2 . TRBV5-1 TGCGCCAGCAGCTTGGCCCTCGGGACAGTGGCTAACTATGGCTACACCTTC CASSLALGTVANYGYTF
. TRBJ1-5 . TRBV6-1 TGTGCCAGCAGTGATAATAGGAGGTTCGGTCAGCCCCAGCATTTT CASSDNRRFGQPQHF
TRBD2 TRBJ2-1 . TRBV5-1 TGCGCCAGCTACCCGGGACTAGCGCTCGGTGAGCAGTTCTTC CASYPGLALGEQFF
. TRBJ2-7 . TRBV28 TGTGCCACACAAGCGTCAGCGGGCTACGAGCAGTACTTC CATQASAGYEQYF
TRBD2 TRBJ2-5 once TRBV9 TGTGCCAGCAGCGTAGCCCCCATTGGGACTAGGACAAAAGAGACCCAGTACTTC CASSVAPIGTRTKETQYF
TRBD1 TRBJ1-1 few TRBV28 TGTGCCAGCAGTCAACCGGGACAGTGGAACACTGAAGCTTTCTTT CASSQPGQWNTEAFF
TRBD2 TRBJ2-1 . TRBV7-9 TGTGCCAGCAGCTTTGGGACTAGCGGGAGCACCAATGAGCAGTTCTTC CASSFGTSGSTNEQFF
. TRBJ1-4 . TRBV30 TGTGCCTGGACCTCCGTGGGCCTGGCAAAATTTTTT CAWTSVGLAKFF
TRBD2 TRBJ2-1 . TRBV28 TGTGCCAGCAGTTTAACTAGCGGGAGCAATGAGCAGTTCTTC CASSLTSGSNEQFF
. TRBJ2-1 . TRBV7-7 TGTGCTAGCAGCTTAAACCAGTACAATGAGCAGTTCTTC CASSLNQYNEQFF
. TRBJ2-5 . TRBV11-3 TGTGCCAGCAGCTTAGATCCTCAGGTTCCCCAAGAGACCCAGTACTTC CASSLDPQVPQETQYF
. TRBJ2-7 . TRBV7-9 TGTGCCAGCAGTTTAGGATTTTCCGGTTACGAGCAGTACTTC CASSLGFSGYEQYF